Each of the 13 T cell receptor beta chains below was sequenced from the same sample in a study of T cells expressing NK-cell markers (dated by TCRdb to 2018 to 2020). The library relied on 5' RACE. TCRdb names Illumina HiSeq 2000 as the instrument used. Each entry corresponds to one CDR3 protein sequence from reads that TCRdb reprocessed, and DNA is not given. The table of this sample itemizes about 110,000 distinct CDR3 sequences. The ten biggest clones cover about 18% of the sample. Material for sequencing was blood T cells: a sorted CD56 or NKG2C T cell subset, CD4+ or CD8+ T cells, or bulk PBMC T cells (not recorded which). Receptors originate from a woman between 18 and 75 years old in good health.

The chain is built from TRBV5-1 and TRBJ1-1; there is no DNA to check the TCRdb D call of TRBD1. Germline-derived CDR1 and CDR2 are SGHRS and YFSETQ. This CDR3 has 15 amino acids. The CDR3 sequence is CASSFGDRGGTEAFF.

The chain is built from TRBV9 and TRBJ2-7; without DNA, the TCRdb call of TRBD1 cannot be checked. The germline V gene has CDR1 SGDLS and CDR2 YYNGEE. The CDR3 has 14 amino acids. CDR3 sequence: CASTRGQGAVEQYF.

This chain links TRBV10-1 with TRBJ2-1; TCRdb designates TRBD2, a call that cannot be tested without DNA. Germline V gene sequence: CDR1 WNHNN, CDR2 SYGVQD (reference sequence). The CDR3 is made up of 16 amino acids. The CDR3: CASSESGGGAYNEQFF.

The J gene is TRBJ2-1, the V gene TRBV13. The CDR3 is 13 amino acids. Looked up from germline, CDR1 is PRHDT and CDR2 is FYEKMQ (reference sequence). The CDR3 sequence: CASSLLEKAEQFF.

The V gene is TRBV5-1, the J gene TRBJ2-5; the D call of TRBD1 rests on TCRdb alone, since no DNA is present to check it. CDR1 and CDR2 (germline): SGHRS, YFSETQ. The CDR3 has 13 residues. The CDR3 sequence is CASSSPQEETQYF.

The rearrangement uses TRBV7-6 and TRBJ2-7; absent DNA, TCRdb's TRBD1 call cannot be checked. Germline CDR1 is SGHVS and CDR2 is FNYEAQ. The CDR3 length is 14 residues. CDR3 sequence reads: CASSFGGSTYEQYF. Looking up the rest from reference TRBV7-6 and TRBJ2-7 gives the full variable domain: GAGVSQSPRYKVTKRGQDVALRCDPISGHVSLYWYRQALGQGPEFLTYFNYEAQQDKSGLPNDRFSAERPEGSISTLTIQRTEQRDSAMYRCASSFGGSTYEQYFGPGTRLTVT.

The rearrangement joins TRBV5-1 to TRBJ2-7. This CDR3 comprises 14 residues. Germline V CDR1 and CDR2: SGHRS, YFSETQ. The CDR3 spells CASSLADPSYEQYF.

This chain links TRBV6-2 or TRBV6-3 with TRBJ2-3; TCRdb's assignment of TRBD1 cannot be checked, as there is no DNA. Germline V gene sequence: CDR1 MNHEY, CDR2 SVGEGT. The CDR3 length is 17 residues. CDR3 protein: CASSYLARGPFLDTQYF.

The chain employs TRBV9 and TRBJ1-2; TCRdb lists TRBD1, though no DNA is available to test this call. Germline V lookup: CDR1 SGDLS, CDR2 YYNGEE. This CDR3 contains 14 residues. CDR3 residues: CASYAPTGEGGYTF.

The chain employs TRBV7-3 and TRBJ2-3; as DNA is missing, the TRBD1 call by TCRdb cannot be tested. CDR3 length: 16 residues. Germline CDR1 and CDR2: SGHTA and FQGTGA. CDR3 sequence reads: CASSSIGPGSTDTQYF.

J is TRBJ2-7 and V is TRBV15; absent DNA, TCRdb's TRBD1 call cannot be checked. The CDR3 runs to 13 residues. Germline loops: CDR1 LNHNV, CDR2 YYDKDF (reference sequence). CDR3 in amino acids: CATGGQVGYEQYF.

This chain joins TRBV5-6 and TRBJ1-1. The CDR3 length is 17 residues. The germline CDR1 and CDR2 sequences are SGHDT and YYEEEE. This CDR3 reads CASRQSFGVEMNTEAFF. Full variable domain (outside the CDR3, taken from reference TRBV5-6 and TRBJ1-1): DAGVTQSPTHLIKTRGQQVTLRCSPKSGHDTVSWYQQALGQGPQFIFQYYEEEERQRGNFPDRFSGHQFPNYSSELNVNALLLGDSALYLCASRQSFGVEMNTEAFFGQGTRLTVV.

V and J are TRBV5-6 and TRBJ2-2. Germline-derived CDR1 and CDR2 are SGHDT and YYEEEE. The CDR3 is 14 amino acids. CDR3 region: CASSLHVNTGELFF.